This T cell receptor (beta chain) was recorded in a study of cytotoxic CD8 clonotypes in ibrutinib-treated CLL. In the study overall: Enrolment comprised around 11 relapsed/refractory and over 14 treatment-naive patients; some 18 were IGHV unmutated.

Libraries were prepared by immunoSEQ multiplex PCR; TCRdb keeps only in-frame clonotypes and omits some of them. The sample consists of under 200,000 clones, under 90% of them appearing once. The CDR3 is 17 amino acids. Deletions cut 5 bases from V and 1 base from J, with 20 bases between. Looked up from germline, CDR1 is LNHDA and CDR2 is SQIVND (reference sequence). The sequenced sample was PBMCs, obtained after 24 months of ibrutinib treatment. The TCR comes from a human donor with chronic lymphocytic leukemia. V usage is TRBV19 and J usage is TRBJ1-1; TRBD1 is a possible D gene (6 bases). The CDR3 bases are TGTGCCAGTAGTGCCTTCCAGGGGTACAGTACGAACACTGAAGCTTTCTTT. Protein product: CASSAFQGYSTNTEAFF.